This T cell receptor beta chain was obtained from a study of CD8 T cells in ankylosing spondylitis. To note about this clonotype: As yet, its antigen is unknown.

Findings of the study overall: A motif of roughly eight highly homologous TCR beta variants was seen as apparently characteristic of ankylosing spondylitis blood.

TCRdb recomputed calls from the 5' RACE reads with MiXCR, one row per CDR3 protein. The data show 750,000 to 850,000 distinct CDR3 sequences, with 12% seen just once and approximately 0.51% held by the top ten. The origin of this receptor is a male donor with ankylosing spondylitis. What was sequenced was blood, either unsorted or a sorted T cell fraction (not recorded which).

CDR3 protein: CASSFIVETQYF. In DNA form, the CDR3 reads TGTGCCAGCAGCTTCATAGTAGAGACCCAGTACTTC. The chain combines TRBV7-2 with TRBJ2-5; D not certain. V shed 3 bases and J shed 4 bases, with 6 bases lying between them. The CDR3 contains 12 residues. Germline loops: CDR1 SGHTA, CDR2 FQGNSA.